Below, 6 T cell receptor beta chains from the same sample are listed, as sequenced in a study of blood T cell repertoires in COVID-19. Here immunoSEQ multiplex PCR was the method, and the copy in TCRdb shows in-frame clones only, minus some. The sample carries over 150,000 clones, 70% to 90% recorded once. The sample taken for sequencing was peripheral blood. All receptors derive from a middle-aged man with acute or convalescent COVID-19.

The chain has TRBV30 and TRBJ1-5, with no clear D. CDR1 and CDR2 from the germline V gene are GTSNPN and SVGIG (reference sequence). Trimming cost V 1 base and J 9 bases, with 10 bases left between them. There are 12 residues in the CDR3. The CDR3 protein is CAWSAGVGPQHF. In DNA form, the CDR3 reads TGTGCCTGGAGTGCCGGGGTAGGGCCCCAGCATTTT.

This clone was seen a single time. The chain combines TRBV6-5 with TRBJ2-7, with 7 bases matching TRBD1. Trimming at V came to 6 bases and at J to 2 bases, leaving 4 bases not matched to a gene. CDR3 length: 13 amino acids. Germline V gene sequence: CDR1 MNHEY, CDR2 SVGAGI. CDR3 amino acids: CASSVGQTYEQYF. CDR3 nucleotides: TGTGCCAGCAGCGTGGGACAGACCTACGAGCAGTACTTC.

This chain connects TRBV10-3 to TRBJ2-3, with D unclear. CDR1 ENHRY and CDR2 SYGVKD come from the germline V gene. This CDR3 is 14 amino acids long. The V end was cut by 2 bases, the J end by 1 base, with 7 bases between. CDR3 sequence reads: CAISERLGTDTQYF. The CDR3 nucleotides are TGTGCCATCAGTGAGCGGCTAGGCACAGATACGCAGTATTTT.

This chain joins TRBV3-1 (or the pseudogene TRBV3-2) and TRBJ2-1, with a tentative D call TRBD2 (5 bases). CDR3 length: 18 residues. The germline V gene has CDR1 LGHDT and CDR2 YNNKEL (reference sequence). The ends were cut back, 4 bases at V and 8 bases at J, with 27 bases in the middle. CDR3 region: CASSPSPLTAVWIDEQFF. CDR3 nucleotides: TGTGCCAGCAGCCCGTCCCCGCTCACAGCGGTGTGGATTGATGAGCAGTTCTTC.

The V call is TRBV11-3, the J call TRBJ2-1; possibly TRBD2 for D (5 bases). The CDR3 has 11 amino acids. The germline V gene has CDR1 SGHNT and CDR2 YENEEA. V was trimmed by 1 base and J by 11 bases, leaving 6 bases between them. The CDR3, as DNA: TGTGCCAGCAGCTTAGGGGAGAAGCAGTTCTTC. The encoded protein is CASSLGEKQFF.

The J gene is TRBJ1-6, the V gene TRBV25-1; D ambiguous. The V end was cut by 4 bases, the J end by 0 bases, with 4 bases between. CDR1 and CDR2 (germline): MGHDK, SYGVNS. The CDR3 consists of 14 residues. The CDR3, as DNA: TGTGCCAGCAGTGGGAGCTCCTATAATTCACCCCTCCACTTT. Amino acid sequence: CASSGSSYNSPLHF.